This T cell receptor beta chain was profiled in a study of regulatory T cells in long-lasting Graves disease. As to time point: newly diagnosed GD, antithyroid drugs for less than 3 months. PBMC RNA served as the TCR library source. Details on this clonotype: A read error may explain this, as a much larger clone is one base away.

Building of the TCR beta libraries involved iRepertoire HTBI primers and Arm-PCR of CDR3 regions. In TCRdb, the multiplex PCR reads were re-called with MiXCR into one record per CDR3 protein. The sample shows 520,000 or so distinct CDR3 sequences, approximately 12% of them seen only once. These sequences were also reported in another study, on T cells in Graves' hyperthyroidism and ophthalmopathy.

The sample was peripheral blood mononuclear cells (PBMCs), taken at new diagnosis, from a patient treated with antithyroid drugs. The sequence was collected from a woman aged 25 to 39 with Graves disease.

The CDR3 region has the DNA TGTGCCAGCAAGGGGGACGTGCATTACTTC. It encodes CASKGDVHYF. V and J are TRBV11-2 and TRBJ2-7, with D possibly being TRBD1 (6 bases). V was shortened by 7 bases and J by 13 bases, with 14 bases between the two germline ends. CDR1 is SGHAT, CDR2 FQNNGV, per germline. CDR3 length equals 10 residues.